This paragraph reports one T cell receptor (beta chain). Antigen specificity is unknown. This sample is part of a study of radiotherapy plus CTLA-4 blockade in lung cancer. The overall study: With less than 40% of patients having disease control, objective responses were seen in approximately 17%.

Trimming removed 6 bases at V and 4 bases at J, with 15 bases between. Germline CDR1 MNHEY, CDR2 SMNVEV (reference sequence). The CDR3 is 14 amino acids. Study observations and caveats: Once radiotherapy plus ipilimumab had been given, TCR clones derived from tumor expanded in blood. Early shifts in blood T cell clones, with interferon-beta, reportedly predicted response best.

TCRdb keeps only in-frame clones here, not all; method: immunoSEQ multiplex PCR. The repertoire includes about 87,000 clones, around 86% of them detected once, and 15% to 20% sits in the top ten. The origin of this receptor is a human donor with non-small cell lung cancer that progressed on radiotherapy plus ipilimumab. The chain employs TRBV27 and TRBJ1-1, with D unresolved. The sequenced sample was peripheral blood, obtained from a patient treated with radiotherapy plus ipilimumab. Here the CDR3 reads CASSTPIASTEAFF. DNA for the CDR3: TGTGCCAGCAGCACGCCGATCGCGAGCACTGAAGCTTTCTTT.